The TCR beta chain described here comes from a study of T-cell memory formation after mild COVID-19. General study findings and limits: Day 15 to 85 contracting clones showed balanced CD4/CD8; day 15 to 37 expanders favored CD4+. Contracting CD8+ clones were enriched in EMRA, CD4+ mainly in CM and EM.

Deletions cut 2 bases from V and 6 bases from J, with 15 bases between. Germline V gives CDR1 SGHTA, CDR2 FQGNSA. The CDR3 totals 15 residues. As to this clonotype: Its antigen is currently unknown.

Sample barcodes and UMIs were carried by the TCR alpha and TCR beta cDNA libraries that 5'RACE generated with constant-segment primers. TCRdb called the 5' RACE reads again in MiXCR, with one record for every CDR3 protein. Of under 250,000 distinct CDR3 sequences listed, more than 9% were seen once; the top ten hold 2.5% to 3.5%. The sequencing sample was made of PBMCs or a T cell subset sorted from them (not recorded which). The sequence came from a man younger than 35 who had mild COVID-19 (a few samples of this study predate the infection). Cell type and time point are not known. The chain carries TRBV7-2 and TRBJ2-3; D is perhaps TRBD2 (6 bases). For the CDR3, the DNA is TGTGCCAGCAGCTTATACGGGGCGGGAATGGATACGCAGTATTTT. Amino acids: CASSLYGAGMDTQYF. Full variable domain (rest looked up from reference TRBV7-2 and TRBJ2-3): GAGVSQSPSNKVTEKGKDVELRCDPISGHTALYWYRQSLGQGLEFLIYFQGNSAPDKSGLPSDRFSAERTGGSVSTLTIQRTQQEDSAVYLCASSLYGAGMDTQYFGPGTRLTVL.